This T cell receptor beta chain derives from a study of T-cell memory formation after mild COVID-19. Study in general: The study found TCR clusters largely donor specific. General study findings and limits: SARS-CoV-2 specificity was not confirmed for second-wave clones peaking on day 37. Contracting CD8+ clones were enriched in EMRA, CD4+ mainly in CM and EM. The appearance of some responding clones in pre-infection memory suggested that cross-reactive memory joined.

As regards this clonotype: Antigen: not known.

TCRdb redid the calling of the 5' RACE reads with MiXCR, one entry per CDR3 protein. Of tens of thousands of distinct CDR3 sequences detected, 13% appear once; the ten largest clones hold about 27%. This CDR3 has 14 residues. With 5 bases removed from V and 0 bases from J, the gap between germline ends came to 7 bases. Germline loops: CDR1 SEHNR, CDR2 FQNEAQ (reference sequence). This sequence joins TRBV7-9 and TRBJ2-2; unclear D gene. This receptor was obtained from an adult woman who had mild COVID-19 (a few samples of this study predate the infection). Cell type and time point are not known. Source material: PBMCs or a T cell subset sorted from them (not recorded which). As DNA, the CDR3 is TGTGCCAGCAGCCATGCCTCGAACACCGGGGAGCTGTTTTTT. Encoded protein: CASSHASNTGELFF.